These T cell receptor beta chains were read from a single sample in a study of blood T cell repertoires in COVID-19. Clones were read by immunoSEQ multiplex PCR, and TCRdb kept only the in-frame ones, dropping some. The table shows approximately 250,000 clones, with approximately 80% occurring only once. Material: peripheral blood. The receptor source for this set is a human donor in a cohort sampled during active COVID-19. CDR3s include the opening cysteine and the closing phenylalanine or tryptophan. Fields, in order: J gene, D gene, V gene, CDR3 protein, CDR3 DNA. A D gene is named only where the DNA matches it firmly.

j_call: TRBJ1-1; d_call: TRBD1; v_call: TRBV6-6; cdr3_aa: CASTTGDTEAFF; cdr3_nt: TGTGCCAGCACTACAGGGGACACTGAAGCTTTCTTT
j_call: TRBJ1-1; d_call: .; v_call: TRBV19; cdr3_aa: CASSISYRKGKNTEAFF; cdr3_nt: TGTGCCAGTAGTATATCATACAGAAAGGGGAAGAACACTGAAGCTTTCTTT
j_call: TRBJ1-3; d_call: .; v_call: TRBV5-4; cdr3_aa: CASGAGPFSGNTIYF; cdr3_nt: TGTGCCAGCGGCGCAGGCCCATTCTCTGGAAACACCATATATTTT
j_call: TRBJ2-2; d_call: .; v_call: TRBV29-1; cdr3_aa: CSVGLAQGIGELFF; cdr3_nt: TGCAGCGTTGGCCTAGCGCAAGGAATCGGGGAGCTGTTTTTT
j_call: TRBJ2-1; d_call: TRBD2; v_call: TRBV11-3; cdr3_aa: CASSYQTGTSGGNEQFF; cdr3_nt: TGTGCCAGCAGCTACCAAACCGGGACTAGCGGGGGGAATGAGCAGTTCTTC
j_call: TRBJ1-1; d_call: .; v_call: TRBV2; cdr3_aa: CASSAMGEVTEAFF; cdr3_nt: TGTGCCAGCAGCGCCATGGGGGAGGTCACTGAAGCTTTCTTT
j_call: TRBJ2-2; d_call: .; v_call: TRBV6-5; cdr3_aa: CASAPRQVGTGELFF; cdr3_nt: TGTGCCAGCGCCCCCAGACAGGTTGGGACCGGGGAGCTGTTTTTT
j_call: TRBJ1-2; d_call: TRBD1; v_call: TRBV7-2; cdr3_aa: CASSSWTGFSSGYTF; cdr3_nt: TGTGCCAGCAGCTCCTGGACAGGCTTCTCCTCTGGCTACACCTTC
j_call: TRBJ2-7; d_call: TRBD1; v_call: TRBV5-8; cdr3_aa: CASSSWDSFYEQYF; cdr3_nt: TGTGCCAGCAGCTCGTGGGACAGCTTCTACGAGCAGTACTTC
j_call: TRBJ2-3; d_call: TRBD1; v_call: TRBV10-2; cdr3_aa: CASSRWDRVSDTQYF; cdr3_nt: TGCGCCAGCAGTCGTTGGGACAGGGTATCAGATACGCAGTATTTT
j_call: TRBJ2-3; d_call: TRBD2; v_call: TRBV10-2; cdr3_aa: CASSPSGRTDTQYF; cdr3_nt: TGCGCCAGCAGCCCTAGCGGGAGAACAGATACGCAGTATTTT
j_call: TRBJ1-1; d_call: .; v_call: TRBV5-1; cdr3_aa: CASSLVGGSNTEAFF; cdr3_nt: TGCGCCAGCAGCTTGGTAGGCGGTTCGAACACTGAAGCTTTCTTT
j_call: TRBJ1-1; d_call: .; v_call: TRBV6-6; cdr3_aa: CASSATGLTEAFF; cdr3_nt: TGTGCCAGCAGCGCCACAGGGCTCACTGAAGCTTTCTTT
j_call: TRBJ2-2; d_call: TRBD2; v_call: TRBV3-1/TRBV3-2; cdr3_aa: CASSRIPLGGGNTGELFF; cdr3_nt: TGTGCCAGCAGCCGCATTCCCTTGGGGGGGGGAAACACCGGGGAGCTGTTTTTT
j_call: TRBJ2-1; d_call: TRBD2; v_call: TRBV9; cdr3_aa: CASSVELAGGARKEQFF; cdr3_nt: TGTGCCAGCAGCGTAGAACTAGCGGGAGGGGCTCGCAAGGAGCAGTTCTTC